This TCR beta chain was found in a study of shared T cell receptors in the human thymus. Clones were read by immunoSEQ multiplex PCR, and TCRdb kept only the in-frame ones, dropping some. The data hold hundreds of thousands of clones, with 70% to 90% observed a single time. Germline loops: CDR1 SGHTA, CDR2 FQGNSA. V was clipped by 2 bases and J by 3 bases, with 11 bases between them. The CDR3 has 14 residues. These data were also filed under a second study, of human thymus T cells. This second study says: Surgeons resected thymus tissue during corrective heart surgery. Unrelated individuals reportedly shared highly overlapping thymic TCR repertoires.

The clonotype originates from a boy less than two years old with a congenital heart defect. The genes are TRBV7-2 and TRBJ2-7, with D uncertain. Sequencing was performed on thymocytes. The CDR3: CASSLSWANYEQYF. The CDR3 DNA is TGTGCCAGCAGCTTAAGCTGGGCGAACTACGAGCAGTACTTC.